This T cell receptor beta chain emerged from a study of vaccination and CD4 T cells after COVID-19. Via MiXCR, TCRdb re-called the PCR reads, giving one row per CDR3 protein. The table has roughly 14,000 distinct CDR3 sequences, roughly 71% seen once; the top ten hold less than 1.5%. The sequencing used CD4+ T cells from blood, collected after SARS-CoV-2 vaccination. The receptor's source is a human donor who had recovered from COVID-19.

CDR3 protein: CSVPGGTGDASEQYF. The DNA for the CDR3 is TGCAGTGTCCCCGGGGGGACAGGGGATGCCAGCGAGCAGTACTTC. The chain has TRBV20-1 and TRBJ2-7; 10 bases agree with TRBD1. From germline, CDR1 is DFQATT and CDR2 SNEGSKA (reference sequence). The length of the CDR3 is 15 residues. V dropped 7 bases and J dropped 6; count of bases not matched to a gene: 15.